A selection of T cell receptor beta chains follows, all from one sample in a study of T cells in pancreatic ductal adenocarcinoma. Data came from immunoSEQ multiplex PCR; TCRdb stores just in-frame clones and leaves some out. Of over 8,500 clones in the sample, 67% were seen once. The sample taken for sequencing was pancreatic tumor tissue. All receptors come from a human donor with pancreatic ductal adenocarcinoma. Each CDR3 is given with its conserved first and last residue. Each record gives: V gene, D gene, J gene, clone size, CDR3 protein, CDR3 DNA. The D gene is left open where the match is weak. Size is stated for part of the rows, as once, few or many counts, or as a class when the clone is expanded.

V: TRBV9; D: NA; J: TRBJ1-2; size: NA; CDR3: CASSHSSAGYGYTF; DNA: TGTGCCAGCAGTCACAGCAGCGCAGGCTATGGCTACACCTTC
V: TRBV14; D: NA; J: TRBJ1-1; size: NA; CDR3: CASSPLQGTEAFF; DNA: TGTGCCAGCAGCCCTCTCCAGGGGACTGAAGCTTTCTTT
V: TRBV6-5; D: NA; J: TRBJ2-3; size: NA; CDR3: CASRDSLTDTQYF; DNA: TGTGCCAGCAGGGACAGCCTTACAGATACGCAGTATTTT
V: TRBV28; D: NA; J: TRBJ1-2; size: few; CDR3: CASSLDGNYGYTF; DNA: TGTGCCAGCAGTTTAGACGGAAACTATGGCTACACCTTC
V: TRBV6-6; D: NA; J: TRBJ2-7; size: NA; CDR3: CASTGGSYNSYEQYF; DNA: TGTGCCAGCACCGGCGGCAGTTACAACTCCTACGAGCAGTACTTC
V: TRBV5-5; D: NA; J: TRBJ1-2; size: NA; CDR3: CASSNWEGYGYTF; DNA: TGTGCCAGCAGCAATTGGGAAGGCTATGGCTACACCTTC
V: TRBV5-1; D: TRBD2; J: TRBJ2-3; size: NA; CDR3: CASSPGTSGPTDTQYF; DNA: TGCGCCAGCAGCCCGGGGACTAGCGGGCCCACAGATACGCAGTATTTT
V: TRBV27; D: NA; J: TRBJ1-2; size: NA; CDR3: CASSLFPRPAGHYGYTF; DNA: TGTGCCAGCAGTTTATTCCCCCGCCCGGCAGGGCACTATGGCTACACCTTC
V: TRBV11-2; D: NA; J: TRBJ2-3; size: few; CDR3: CASSHTLTPQYF; DNA: TGTGCCAGCAGCCATACGCTTACCCCGCAGTATTTT
V: TRBV6-5; D: NA; J: TRBJ1-1; size: few; CDR3: CASSYLGTGNTEAFF; DNA: TGTGCCAGCAGTTACCTAGGGACGGGGAACACTGAAGCTTTCTTT
V: TRBV2; D: TRBD1; J: TRBJ1-4; size: NA; CDR3: CASRAGGTNEKLFF; DNA: TGTGCCAGCAGGGCAGGGGGGACTAATGAAAAACTGTTTTTT
V: TRBV6-6; D: TRBD1; J: TRBJ1-1; size: NA; CDR3: CASSYSPGHYRGAFF; DNA: TGTGCCAGCAGTTACTCGCCTGGACATTACAGGGGGGCTTTCTTT
V: TRBV5-1; D: TRBD1; J: TRBJ2-3; size: once; CDR3: CASSSNRQGRVTDTQYF; DNA: TGCGCCAGCAGCTCGAATAGACAGGGAAGGGTCACAGATACGCAGTATTTT
V: TRBV5-1; D: TRBD1; J: TRBJ2-3; size: few; CDR3: CASSSGLGQGRVSRADTQYF; DNA: TGCGCCAGCAGCTCCGGACTGGGACAGGGGCGCGTTAGTAGGGCAGATACGCAGTATTTT
V: TRBV4-1; D: NA; J: TRBJ1-1; size: NA; CDR3: CASSQDFRGQRAFF; DNA: TGCGCCAGCAGCCAAGATTTTAGGGGTCAGAGAGCTTTCTTT
V: TRBV5-1; D: TRBD1; J: TRBJ2-3; size: NA; CDR3: CASSLIGGRGTDTQYF; DNA: TGCGCCAGCAGCTTGATAGGGGGCCGGGGCACAGATACGCAGTATTTT
V: TRBV19; D: TRBD2; J: TRBJ2-2; size: NA; CDR3: CASVPRGGDRELFF; DNA: TGTGCCAGTGTCCCCCGGGGGGGGGACCGGGAGCTGTTTTTT
V: TRBV28; D: NA; J: TRBJ2-7; size: few; CDR3: CASSFPRDSNEQYF; DNA: TGTGCCAGCAGTTTCCCGCGGGACAGTAACGAGCAGTACTTC
V: TRBV23-1; D: NA; J: TRBJ1-1; size: NA; CDR3: CASSQSNPNTEAFF; DNA: TGCGCCAGCAGTCAATCCAACCCGAACACTGAAGCTTTCTTT
V: TRBV10-3; D: TRBD1; J: TRBJ1-2; size: few; CDR3: CATHGGGQGYGYTF; DNA: TGTGCCACCCACGGAGGTGGACAGGGGTATGGCTACACCTTC
V: TRBV19; D: TRBD1; J: TRBJ1-1; size: NA; CDR3: CASSPRDRAEAFF; DNA: TGTGCCAGTAGTCCCCGGGACAGGGCTGAAGCTTTCTTT
V: TRBV27; D: NA; J: TRBJ1-5; size: NA; CDR3: CASSLSDGGQPQHF; DNA: TGTGCCAGCAGTTTATCTGATGGAGGACAGCCCCAGCATTTT
V: TRBV6-1; D: NA; J: TRBJ2-7; size: medium-sized; CDR3: CASRERTGRVNSYEQYF; DNA: TGTGCCAGCAGAGAAAGGACAGGGAGGGTGAACTCCTACGAGCAGTACTTC
V: TRBV7-8; D: NA; J: TRBJ2-3; size: NA; CDR3: CASSPTYGADTQYF; DNA: TGTGCCAGCAGCCCGACCTATGGGGCGGATACGCAGTATTTT
V: TRBV5-1; D: TRBD1; J: TRBJ2-5; size: once; CDR3: CASSSQGQGVGETQYF; DNA: TGCGCCAGCAGCTCCCAGGGACAGGGGGTCGGAGAGACCCAGTACTTC
V: TRBV7-9; D: TRBD1; J: TRBJ1-1; size: few; CDR3: CASSLGGTANTEAFF; DNA: TGTGCCAGCAGCTTAGGAGGGACAGCGAACACTGAAGCTTTCTTT
V: TRBV7-3; D: NA; J: TRBJ2-4; size: NA; CDR3: CASSAGGPVDIQYF; DNA: TGTGCCAGCAGCGCCGGGGGGCCAGTTGACATTCAGTACTTC
V: TRBV7-9; D: NA; J: TRBJ2-2; size: NA; CDR3: CASSPRGHGELFF; DNA: TGTGCCAGCAGCCCCCGGGGACACGGGGAGCTGTTTTTT
V: TRBV5-5; D: NA; J: TRBJ1-2; size: NA; CDR3: CASSLLGEAVYGYTF; DNA: TGTGCCAGCAGCTTGTTAGGGGAGGCAGTCTATGGCTACACCTTC
V: TRBV14; D: NA; J: TRBJ1-1; size: few; CDR3: CASSFTTATEAFF; DNA: TGTGCCAGCAGCTTCACGACAGCCACTGAAGCTTTCTTT
V: TRBV6-1; D: TRBD1; J: TRBJ2-7; size: NA; CDR3: CASSDSPGQGSSYEQYF; DNA: TGTGCCAGCAGTGACAGTCCGGGACAGGGGTCCTCCTACGAGCAGTACTTC
V: TRBV19; D: NA; J: TRBJ1-2; size: NA; CDR3: CATLSGLGVDYGYTF; DNA: TGTGCCACCCTATCCGGGCTGGGGGTAGACTATGGCTACACCTTC
V: TRBV7-2; D: NA; J: TRBJ1-1; size: NA; CDR3: CASSSYTAPEAFF; DNA: TGTGCCAGCAGCTCCTATACCGCTCCTGAAGCTTTCTTT
V: TRBV28; D: NA; J: TRBJ2-6; size: NA; CDR3: CASSFHSSGANVLTF; DNA: TGTGCCAGCAGTTTCCACAGCTCTGGGGCCAACGTCCTGACTTTC
V: TRBV15; D: TRBD1; J: TRBJ2-6; size: NA; CDR3: CATSSDDRGILSGANVLTF; DNA: TGTGCCACCAGCAGTGATGACAGGGGTATCCTCTCTGGGGCCAACGTCCTGACTTTC
V: TRBV18; D: NA; J: TRBJ1-3; size: few; CDR3: CASSPRQVSGNTIYF; DNA: TGTGCCAGCTCACCAAGACAAGTCTCTGGAAACACCATATATTTT
V: TRBV19; D: NA; J: TRBJ1-1; size: NA; CDR3: CASSIIVGLNTEAFF; DNA: TGTGCCAGTAGTATCATAGTAGGACTGAACACTGAAGCTTTCTTT
V: TRBV5-4; D: NA; J: TRBJ2-2; size: NA; CDR3: CASSPPETAFTGELFF; DNA: TGTGCCAGCAGCCCTCCCGAGACAGCTTTCACCGGGGAGCTGTTTTTT
V: TRBV2; D: TRBD1; J: TRBJ2-7; size: NA; CDR3: CASTGTGDVGEQYF; DNA: TGTGCCAGCACCGGGACAGGGGATGTGGGAGAGCAGTACTTC
V: TRBV2; D: TRBD1; J: TRBJ1-1; size: NA; CDR3: CATHQTQGGTEAFF; DNA: TGTGCCACCCATCAAACACAGGGGGGGACTGAAGCTTTCTTT
V: TRBV5-1; D: NA; J: TRBJ2-1; size: once; CDR3: CASSLGMSNEQFF; DNA: TGCGCCAGCAGCCTGGGAATGAGCAATGAGCAGTTCTTC
V: TRBV7-6; D: TRBD1; J: TRBJ1-5; size: NA; CDR3: CASSPEGTGDNQPQHF; DNA: TGTGCCAGCAGTCCTGAAGGGACAGGGGACAATCAGCCCCAGCATTTT
V: TRBV6-1; D: TRBD2; J: TRBJ2-7; size: NA; CDR3: CASSEIGLAGGPREQYF; DNA: TGTGCCAGCAGTGAAATAGGACTAGCGGGAGGGCCTCGGGAGCAGTACTTC
V: TRBV15; D: TRBD2; J: TRBJ2-3; size: medium-sized; CDR3: CATSPRGGADTQYF; DNA: TGTGCCACCAGCCCGAGGGGAGGGGCAGATACGCAGTATTTT
V: TRBV2; D: NA; J: TRBJ1-2; size: NA; CDR3: CASSETTGSDGYTF; DNA: TGTGCCAGCAGTGAAACTACGGGGTCTGATGGCTACACCTTC
V: TRBV14; D: NA; J: TRBJ2-7; size: NA; CDR3: CASSQERGRSEQYF; DNA: TGTGCCAGCAGCCAAGAACGGGGAAGATCCGAGCAGTACTTC
V: TRBV6-6; D: NA; J: TRBJ1-2; size: NA; CDR3: CASSPLNYGYTF; DNA: TGTGCCAGCAGCCCCCTTAACTATGGCTACACCTTC
V: TRBV10-2; D: TRBD1; J: TRBJ1-2; size: NA; CDR3: CASRIGQGNGYGYTF; DNA: TGCGCCAGCAGGATTGGACAGGGGAATGGCTATGGCTACACCTTC
V: TRBV7-8; D: TRBD1; J: TRBJ2-6; size: medium-sized; CDR3: CASSSPLTGQGPPGANVLTF; DNA: TGTGCCAGCAGCTCCCCCCTTACCGGACAGGGTCCTCCTGGGGCCAACGTCCTGACTTTC
V: TRBV27; D: TRBD1; J: TRBJ1-1; size: NA; CDR3: CASSPMTGRHTEAFF; DNA: TGTGCCAGCAGTCCTATGACAGGGAGGCACACTGAAGCTTTCTTT
V: TRBV19; D: TRBD2; J: TRBJ2-1; size: NA; CDR3: CASTQLAGGYNEQFF; DNA: TGTGCCAGTACTCAACTAGCGGGGGGGTACAATGAGCAGTTCTTC
V: TRBV4-1; D: TRBD1; J: TRBJ2-4; size: NA; CDR3: CASSHTGGADIQYF; DNA: TGCGCCAGCAGCCACACAGGGGGCGCGGACATTCAGTACTTC
V: TRBV7-2; D: TRBD2; J: TRBJ2-3; size: NA; CDR3: CASSERLAISTDTQYF; DNA: TGTGCCAGCAGCGAGCGACTAGCTATCAGCACAGATACGCAGTATTTT